This T cell receptor beta chain was sequenced during a study of T cells in Graves' hyperthyroidism and ophthalmopathy (dated by TCRdb to between 2019 and 2020). Context from the whole study: Peripheral blood samples were taken at the time of initial diagnosis, prior to any treatment. A discovery cohort of around 100 patients, about 43 with Graves' ophthalmopathy and approximately 60 with stable Graves' hyperthyroidism, was used to find distinguishing TCR V-J signatures. Prospective prediction of ophthalmopathy was tested in an independent validation cohort of some 20 hyperthyroidism patients and 17 patients who later progressed to ophthalmopathy. The approximately 100 discovery patients were randomly divided into training and test sets at a 7:3 ratio. The study also compared thyroid tissue and blood T-cell repertoires from five or six Graves' hyperthyroidism patients. Once sampling was done, hyperthyroidism patients were given methimazole at a starting dose of 30 mg daily, whereas ophthalmopathy patients were given high-dose intravenous methylprednisolone. The paper reports TCR Vbeta CDR3 sequencing of 140 or so peripheral blood samples: under 45 ophthalmopathy, 75 to 80 hyperthyroidism and 17 progressor patients. Study-level results and caveats: Ophthalmopathy was separated from stable hyperthyroidism by a 13 V-J signature model, with 87.88% sensitivity and 81% to 82% specificity obtained in cross-validation and 80%/75% obtained in testing. Blood samples also contained most of the expanded thyroid clonotypes (frequency above 0.001), which suggests that blood repertoires may reflect thyroid immune responses. No statistical method was used to set the sample size in advance, and investigators knew the group allocation. In validation, the model predicted progression to ophthalmopathy a median of 6.5 months before onset, with about 70% sensitivity and roughly 79% specificity.

Amplification of TCR beta CDR3 regions was carried out from RNA transcripts. The first round of RT-PCR for the TCR CDR3 was performed with the HTBI primer set and the Qiagen OneStep RT-PCR kit. A second multiplex PCR round built the libraries, followed by size selection and purification. Libraries were sequenced paired-end with 100 bp reads on an Illumina HiSeq2000. The study's own analysis went as follows. SOAPnuke was used to process the raw data, removing reads that contained adapters or uncalled bases, had a mean Phred below 15, or lacked an exact match to the constant primer or identifier. COPE v1.2.5 was used to merge the high-quality paired reads, and each unique nucleotide sequence was defined as a clonotype. MiTCR v1.1 was used to align the clonotypes against IMGT TRBV, TRBD and TRBJ reference segments. Analysis was restricted to V-J combinations with a frequency above 0.0001, which covered 98% to 99.2% of repertoires. A TCS score was defined as the ratio between F50 (clonal expansion) and ExV (chaos), using BLOSUM62-based TCRdist between CDR3 peptides within each V-J. Welch's t-statistics and random forest reduced some 510 V-J features to about 12, which were used in a naive Bayes classifier (R e1071). TCRdb trimmed the raw reads at Q25, called clones with MiXCR and kept productive beta chains. Under each unique CDR3 protein, matching rows form one entry showing the most common genes and DNA. These V and J calls derive from TCRdb rather than the authors' analysis. The sample table shows around 350,000 distinct CDR3 sequences, and 19% are seen once. The leading ten clones occupy 3.7% of the sample.

The CDR3 covers 15 residues, taking in both the cysteine and the phenylalanine. The read is trimmed to its CDR3 DNA, 45 bases read in frame from base 1. V and J are truncated by 2 bases and 0 bases respectively, leaving an intervening sequence of 10 bases. On this clonotype: This receptor's antigen is unknown. Qualities for individual bases were not recorded, and no much larger clone is one base off.

Stable Graves' hyperthyroidism was defined as the absence of progression to ophthalmopathy over 18 months of follow-up. Hyperthyroidism patients were newly diagnosed, with disease duration under 2 months, and aged 18 to 65 years. Exclusion was applied to patients with uncontrolled infections, other autoimmune diseases, pregnancy or lactation. Diagnoses relied on clinical symptoms, serum thyroxine and TRAb, thyroid ultrasound and orbital computed tomography. PBMCs were isolated from about 9.1 ml of fresh peripheral blood by Ficoll-Paque density gradient centrifugation. Total RNA was extracted using Trizol reagent, and RNA quality was assessed on an Agilent 2100 Bioanalyzer.

The sequencing sample was made of blood. The TCR was taken from a woman between 18 and 29 years old with Graves' hyperthyroidism. The V gene is TRBV12-3 or TRBV12-4 and the J gene is TRBJ1-1, with the D gene uncertain. At the DNA level, the sequence is TGTGCCAGCAGTTTACGGTCCCGCATGAACACTGAAGCTTTCTTT. Its protein is CASSLRSRMNTEAFF.